This TCR beta chain is from a study of blood T cell repertoires in COVID-19. Cohorts were determined from participant-reported clinical history. In the authors' methods: Reference gene primer amplification gave nucleated cell count estimates. Clones were read by immunoSEQ multiplex PCR, and TCRdb kept only the in-frame ones, dropping some. That table supplies the V and J calls and clone size; D and trimming were determined from the DNA. The sample holds about 190,000 clones, approximately 88% seen once. The receptor's source is a woman between 25 and 40 years old who had recovered from COVID-19. Material for sequencing was PBMCs or T cells enriched from blood (not recorded which).

The CDR3 here is CASRLLGADAFF. The CDR3 DNA sequence: TGTGCCAGCCGACTTCTAGGGGCGGATGCTTTCTTT. The V and J genes are TRBV12-3 or TRBV12-4 and TRBJ1-1; weak D call: TRBD1 (5 bases). The ends were cut back, 8 bases at V and 11 bases at J, with 18 bases in the middle. The length of the CDR3 is 12 residues.